This T cell receptor (beta chain) originates from a study of blood T cell repertoires in COVID-19. In the authors' methods: The assay estimated nucleated cells by amplifying reference gene primers. The method was immunoSEQ multiplex PCR; TCRdb's version includes in-frame clones alone and lacks a portion of them. The V and J calls and the clone size are those of that table, but D and trimming were determined from the DNA. The repertoire has 95,000 to 110,000 clones, over 70% of them found once; the top ten carry around 15%. V shed 5 bases and J 5 bases; nucleotides not matched to a gene: 4. CDR1 MNHEY and CDR2 SVGAGI come from the germline V gene. CDR3 length equals 13 residues.

Sequencing was performed on peripheral blood. This clonotype was sampled from a man between 50 and 59 years old with acute or convalescent COVID-19. This sequence joins TRBV6-5 and TRBJ2-5; 8 bases fit TRBD1. The CDR3 sequence: CASSRQGRETQYF. In nucleotides, the CDR3 is TGTGCCAGCAGTCGACAGGGGAGGGAGACCCAGTACTTC.